The 29 T cell receptor beta chains presented below share a single source sample, sequenced in a study of CD4 T cells in relation to SARS-CoV-2 and coronaviruses. Generated by immunoSEQ multiplex PCR, the TCRdb table keeps only in-frame clones and is missing some. Of tens of thousands of clones listed, around 89% are singletons. Sequences were obtained from memory CD4+ T cells from PBMCs. Every receptor here comes from an adult with COVID-19.

V is TRBV7-3 and J is TRBJ1-6; D is unclear. Germline CDR1 SGHTA, CDR2 FQGTGA. V shed 2 bases and J shed 7 bases, with 9 bases lying between them. The CDR3 covers 14 residues. CDR3 coding DNA: TGTGCCAGCAGCTTAGGTGTCGCCAATTCACCCCTCCACTTT. Protein product: CASSLGVANSPLHF.

The V and J genes are TRBV6-5 and TRBJ2-1, with no clear D. The CDR3 has 14 residues. Trimming removed 5 bases from V and 6 bases from J, with 14 bases in between. Germline-derived CDR1 and CDR2 are MNHEY and SVGAGI. The CDR3 loop reads CASSRTIMGNEQFF. The CDR3 DNA is TGTGCCAGCAGTCGGACGATCATGGGCAATGAGCAGTTCTTC.

The CDR3 here is CASSQDRVVKGYNEQFF. CDR3 nucleotide sequence: TGTGCCAGCAGCCAAGATAGAGTGGTGAAGGGTTACAATGAGCAGTTCTTC. V and J are TRBV4-2 and TRBJ2-1; D gene ambiguous. The CDR3 spans 17 residues. Germline lookup yields CDR1 LGHNA and CDR2 YNFKEQ. Trimming left V 0 bases short and J 4 bases short, with 16 bases between.

In its sample, this clone was seen once. The chain joins TRBV2 to TRBJ2-5; the D call may be TRBD1 or TRBD2 (5 bases each). CDR3 length: 13 residues. Per germline, CDR1 SNHLY and CDR2 FYNNEI. Trimming left V 4 bases short and J 5 bases short, with 11 bases between. The DNA for the CDR3 is TGTGCCAGCAGTGGGGACCTGTCGGAGACCCAGTACTTC. Its translation is CASSGDLSETQYF.

The gene calls are TRBV29-1 and TRBJ2-5; the D is unclear. CDR3 length: 14 amino acids. V was clipped by 4 bases and J by 5 bases, with 17 bases between them. Germline V gene data show CDR1 as SQVTM and CDR2 as ANQGSEA. The CDR3 bases are TGCAGCGTTGGGCCCCCATCTTTGGGGGAGACCCAGTACTTC. As protein: CSVGPPSLGETQYF.

The chain is built from TRBV28 and TRBJ2-3; TRBD1 matches 10 bases. V shed 4 bases, J shed 4 bases, and the junction held 8 bases outside the gene matches. The germline gives CDR1 MDHEN, CDR2 SYDVKM. The CDR3 extends over 16 amino acids. CDR3 amino acids: CASSSPGQGTPDTQYF. The CDR3 DNA is TGTGCCAGCAGTTCCCCGGGACAGGGGACGCCAGATACGCAGTATTTT.

This clone showed up just a few times. The chain has TRBV7-3 and TRBJ1-2, with 8 bases fitting TRBD1. CDR3 length: 13 amino acids. Germline V CDR1 and CDR2: SGHTA, FQGTGA. The V segment lost 3 bases and the J segment 4 bases; nucleotides outside the gene matches: 1. The CDR3: CASSLDRVYGYTF. The CDR3 coding sequence is TGTGCCAGCAGCTTGGACAGGGTCTATGGCTACACCTTC. The whole variable domain, filled in from reference TRBV7-3 and TRBJ1-2, reads GAGVSQTPSNKVTEKGKYVELRCDPISGHTALYWYRQSLGQGPEFLIYFQGTGAADDSGLPNDRFFAVRPEGSVSTLKIQRTERGDSAVYLCASSLDRVYGYTFGSGTRLTVV.

The chain recombines TRBV24-1 with TRBJ2-1; 11 nucleotides align to TRBD1. Germline loops: CDR1 KGHDR, CDR2 SFDVKD. The CDR3 extends over 15 amino acids. Unmatched junction bases numbered 6, after V lost 4 bases and J lost 8 bases. The CDR3 loop reads CATSEHGTGGDEQFF. The CDR3 region has the DNA TGTGCCACCAGTGAACACGGGACAGGGGGGGATGAGCAGTTCTTC.

The gene calls are TRBV6-6 and TRBJ2-3, with TRBD2 as a possible D gene (7 bases). This CDR3 spans 12 amino acids. The V end lost 8 bases, the J end lost 4 bases, and 10 bases lay between the germline ends. Germline loops: CDR1 MNHNY, CDR2 SVGAGI (reference sequence). The CDR3 is CASVGGADTQYF. The CDR3, as DNA: TGTGCCAGCGTAGGGGGGGCAGATACGCAGTATTTT.

The V and J genes are TRBV28 and TRBJ1-4; no reliable D call. Trimming took off 6 bases at V and 7 bases at J, with 12 bases between the two ends. The CDR3 spans 13 residues. Looked up from germline, CDR1 is MDHEN and CDR2 is SYDVKM. DNA for the CDR3: TGTGCCAGCAGGGGCGACTCGGGTGAAAAACTGTTTTTT. Amino acid sequence: CASRGDSGEKLFF. Looking up the rest from reference TRBV28 and TRBJ1-4 gives the full variable domain: DVKVTQSSRYLVKRTGEKVFLECVQDMDHENMFWYRQDPGLGLRLIYFSYDVKMKEKGDIPEGYSVSREKKERFSLILESASTNQTSMYLCASRGDSGEKLFFGSGTQLSVL.

This chain connects TRBV19 to TRBJ2-3; D uncertain. The CDR3 totals 13 residues. V lost 5 bases and J lost 4, with 10 bases in between. Germline CDR1 reads LNHDA; CDR2 reads SQIVND (reference sequence). CDR3 in amino acids: CASSYTTSDTQYF. The CDR3 region has the DNA TGTGCCAGTAGTTACACTACGTCAGATACGCAGTATTTT.

This clone was seen only once. The chain's CDR3 is CASSLETIGNYGYTF. For the CDR3, the DNA is TGTGCCAGCAGCTTGGAAACCATAGGGAACTATGGCTACACCTTC. The rearrangement joins TRBV5-6 to TRBJ1-2; D is unresolved. In germline, CDR1 is SGHDT, CDR2 YYEEEE. The CDR3 has 15 residues. Trimming removed 0 bases at V and 2 bases at J, with 11 bases between. Based on the CDR3 plus reference TRBV5-6 and TRBJ1-2, the full variable domain is DAGVTQSPTHLIKTRGQQVTLRCSPKSGHDTVSWYQQALGQGPQFIFQYYEEEERQRGNFPDRFSGHQFPNYSSELNVNALLLGDSALYLCASSLETIGNYGYTFGSGTRLTVV.

This sequence joins TRBV6-5 and TRBJ2-7; the match to TRBD2 covers 7 bases. This CDR3 has 12 amino acids. The germline V gene has CDR1 MNHEY and CDR2 SVGAGI. V dropped 6 bases and J dropped 5; count of bases not matched to a gene: 4. The CDR3 region is CASSAGDHEQYF. CDR3 DNA sequence: TGTGCCAGCAGCGCGGGGGACCACGAGCAGTACTTC.

The genes are TRBV6-4 and TRBJ1-6, with D possibly being TRBD1 (6 bases). This CDR3 is 16 amino acids long. Germline V gene lookup returns CDR1 MRHNA and CDR2 SNTAGT. V was clipped by 6 bases and J by 0 bases, with 12 bases between them. CDR3 in DNA: TGTGCCAGCAGGTACAGGGTCATCTCCTATAATTCACCCCTCCACTTT. Its translation is CASRYRVISYNSPLHF.

The chain links TRBV9 to TRBJ1-2; D is ambiguous. Trimming cost V 0 bases and J 0 bases, with 3 bases left between them. CDR1 SGDLS and CDR2 YYNGEE come from the germline V gene. The CDR3 has 13 residues. CDR3 sequence (DNA): TGTGCCAGCAGCGTAGATTCTAACTATGGCTACACCTTC. Protein product: CASSVDSNYGYTF.

J is TRBJ2-3 and V is TRBV11-3; D remains unclear. This CDR3 comprises 14 residues. V was trimmed by 1 base and J by 2 bases, leaving 7 bases between them. CDR1 is SGHNT, CDR2 YENEEA, per germline. CDR3 in amino acids: CASSLAAYTDTQYF. CDR3 nucleotide sequence: TGTGCCAGCAGCTTAGCTGCCTACACAGATACGCAGTATTTT.

This clone has only one observation. The chain uses TRBV2 and TRBJ1-5; a weak D match, TRBD1 (5 bases). The germline V gene encodes CDR1 SNHLY and CDR2 FYNNEI. V gave up 7 bases and J gave up 6 bases, with 13 bases separating them. The CDR3 consists of 13 residues. The CDR3 loop reads CASTRVEVQPQHF. DNA of the CDR3: TGTGCCAGCACCAGGGTAGAGGTTCAGCCCCAGCATTTT.

This rearrangement joins TRBV19 to TRBJ2-2, with 7 nucleotides matching TRBD1. Germline V gene sequence: CDR1 LNHDA, CDR2 SQIVND (reference sequence). This CDR3 has 15 amino acids. Trimming took 7 bases from V and 6 from J; bases not matched to a gene: 11. This CDR3 reads CASTTGQRPAGELFF. CDR3 sequence (DNA): TGTGCCAGTACTACGGGACAGAGACCCGCCGGGGAGCTGTTTTTT.

The gene calls are TRBV7-6 and TRBJ2-5; D unresolved. Germline CDR1 SGHVS, CDR2 FNYEAQ. This CDR3 region has 14 residues. The V and J ends lost 2 bases and 2 bases respectively, with 9 bases between them. This chain's CDR3 is CASSLIQVQETQYF. In DNA form, the CDR3 reads TGTGCCAGCAGCTTAATCCAGGTTCAAGAGACCCAGTACTTC.

V and J are TRBV12-3 or TRBV12-4 and TRBJ2-5, with D possibly TRBD2 on 5 matching bases. CDR3 size: 13 residues. Trimming removed 5 bases at V and 6 bases at J, with 13 bases between. The chain's CDR3 is CASSPRPGKTQYF. CDR3 in DNA: TGTGCCAGCAGTCCGAGACCGGGGAAGACCCAGTACTTC.

This sequence joins TRBV18 and TRBJ2-1; 9 bases agree with TRBD2. CDR3 size: 15 residues. V was clipped by 3 bases and J by 2 bases; unmatched bases: 2. Germline V gene sequence: CDR1 KGHSH, CDR2 LQKENI. CDR3 amino acids: CASSPTSGPYNEQFF. The CDR3 DNA reads TGTGCCAGCTCACCGACTAGCGGACCCTACAATGAGCAGTTCTTC. Full variable domain (outside the CDR3, taken from reference TRBV18 and TRBJ2-1): NAGVMQNPRHLVRRRGQEARLRCSPMKGHSHVYWYRQLPEEGLKFMVYLQKENIIDESGMPKERFSAEFPKEGPSILRIQQVVRGDSAAYFCASSPTSGPYNEQFFGPGTRLTVL.

The chain couples TRBV5-1 to TRBJ2-3; 7 nucleotides agree with TRBD1. There are 13 residues in the CDR3. The V segment lost 3 bases and the J segment 6 bases; nucleotides outside the gene matches: 4. CDR1 is SGHRS, CDR2 YFSETQ, per germline. CDR3 amino acids: CASSSGTADTQYF. The CDR3 DNA is TGCGCCAGCAGCTCCGGGACAGCCGATACGCAGTATTTT.

V is TRBV7-2 and J is TRBJ2-1, with 15 bases fitting TRBD2. The CDR3 runs to 16 residues. V lost 6 bases, J lost 9 bases, and 9 bases stayed unmatched. Germline V gives CDR1 SGHTA, CDR2 FQGNSA. The CDR3 is CASSPPAGLAGGEQFF. The CDR3 DNA sequence: TGTGCCAGCAGTCCCCCTGCGGGACTAGCGGGGGGTGAGCAGTTCTTC.

The rearrangement links TRBV28 to TRBJ1-4, with TRBD1 identical over 10 bases. The CDR3 covers 17 residues. After removal of 2 bases from V and 7 bases from J, the junction contained 10 bases not matched to a gene. Germline V lookup: CDR1 MDHEN, CDR2 SYDVKM. The CDR3 spells CASSLVGQGLIGEKLFF. The CDR3 coding sequence is TGTGCCAGCAGTTTAGTGGGACAGGGGCTTATTGGTGAAAAACTGTTTTTT.

The genes are TRBV7-2 and TRBJ2-6; 10 bases match TRBD1. Unmatched junction bases numbered 12, after V lost 5 bases and J lost 2 bases. CDR3 length: 19 residues. In germline, CDR1 is SGHTA, CDR2 FQGNSA. The CDR3 bases are TGTGCCAGCAGCCGTATGGGGACAGGGGTATCAGCTGGGGCCAACGTCCTGACTTTC. It codes for CASSRMGTGVSAGANVLTF.

V usage is TRBV7-2 and J usage is TRBJ2-7; 9 nucleotides agree with TRBD2. The CDR3 sequence is 15 residues long. Germline V gene data show CDR1 as SGHTA and CDR2 as FQGNSA. V shed 5 bases and J 3 bases; nucleotides not matched to a gene: 8. DNA for the CDR3: TGTGCCAGCAGCGAGAGCGGGGGGAAAGACTACGAGCAGTACTTC. This encodes CASSESGGKDYEQYF.

The rearrangement uses TRBV28 and TRBJ1-2; TRBD1 matches 7 bases. CDR3 length: 13 residues. From germline, CDR1 is MDHEN and CDR2 SYDVKM. V shed 6 bases and J 6 bases; nucleotides not matched to a gene: 7. CDR3 sequence (DNA): TGTGCCAGCAGGCCTACAGGGGTAGATGGCTACACCTTC. Translation: CASRPTGVDGYTF.

The chain recombines TRBV19 with TRBJ2-5, with TRBD1 matching 7 bases. The V gene's germline CDR1 is LNHDA and CDR2 SQIVND (reference sequence). The CDR3 extends over 13 amino acids. Germline trimming cut 5 bases from V and 5 bases from J; bases unmatched to any gene: 5. CDR3 nucleotides: TGTGCCAGTAGTTGGGGGACAGTGGAGACCCAGTACTTC. Residues: CASSWGTVETQYF.

This chain links TRBV14 with TRBJ2-5; possibly TRBD1 or TRBD2 for D (5 bases each). Trimming removed 4 bases at V and 5 bases at J, with 11 bases between. The CDR3 loop spans 13 amino acids. Germline lookup yields CDR1 SGHDN and CDR2 FVKESK. CDR3 bases: TGTGCCAGCAGCCGGGGGTCCTGGGAGACCCAGTACTTC. Protein: CASSRGSWETQYF. Complete variable domain (other parts from reference TRBV14 and TRBJ2-5): EAGVTQFPSHSVIEKGQTVTLRCDPISGHDNLYWYRRVMGKEIKFLLHFVKESKQDESGMPNNRFLAERTGGTYSTLKVQPAELEDSGVYFCASSRGSWETQYFGPGTRLLVL.